This T cell receptor beta chain was sequenced during a study of post-analysis software for immune sequencing data. In regard to this clonotype: Antigen specificity is unknown.

cDNA libraries of TCR beta carried unique molecular identifiers. TCRdb independently ran MiXCR on the PCR reads; one entry per CDR3 protein. In the table there are roughly 800,000 distinct CDR3 sequences, around 42% of which are singletons. Germline CDR1 and CDR2: SGHTA and FQGNSA. CDR3 length equals 16 residues. V lost 2 bases to trimming and J lost 4 bases, with 18 bases between them. Study results and caveats: In patients, TRBV5-6, TRBV5-1 and TRBV20-1 belonged to five TRBV segments found more frequently than in controls.

Sequencing input: blood. V is TRBV7-2 and J is TRBJ2-7; D possibly matches TRBD1 or TRBD2 (5 bases each). This TCR was sampled from a girl between 5 and 17 years old with multiple sclerosis. As DNA, the CDR3 is TGTGCCAGCAGCTTAACCCCGCCGGGGCCGCGGTACGAGCAGTACTTC. Protein sequence: CASSLTPPGPRYEQYF.